This T cell receptor (beta chain) was sequenced in a study of radiotherapy plus CTLA-4 blockade in lung cancer. The overall study: With 31% of patients having disease control, objective responses were seen in approximately 17%. Study observations and caveats: TCR clones from tumors expanded in blood after radiotherapy plus ipilimumab. According to reports, early shifts in blood T cell clones, alongside interferon-beta, forecast response most accurately.

The germline CDR1 and CDR2 sequences are SGHNT and YYREEE (reference sequence). The CDR3 covers 13 residues. In regard to this clone: Its antigen is not known. The junction does not match germline at one end; this may be a read error.

Clones were read by immunoSEQ multiplex PCR, and TCRdb kept only the in-frame ones, dropping some. The data show 50,000 to 75,000 clones, with 70% to 80% seen just once and 3.5% to 4.5% held by the top ten. The clonotype was recovered from a human donor with non-small cell lung cancer who had a complete response to radiotherapy plus ipilimumab. The chain carries TRBV5-4 and TRBJ2-2; D is uncertain. The sequencing here drew on peripheral blood, taken from a patient treated with radiotherapy plus ipilimumab. CDR3 DNA sequence: TGTGCCAGCAGCTTGGATCCAACCGGAGAGCTGTTTTTT. Translation gives CASSLDPTGELFF.